This T cell receptor beta chain emerged from a study of metastatic and nonmetastatic thyroid tumors. As for the study in general: A comparison of repertoires was made across blood and tumor or nodule tissue from malignant and benign thyroid patients.

Study outcomes and limitations: Benign nodules were reported to have significantly lower TCR beta diversity than malignant thyroid tumors, in blood and tumor.

Every patient underwent thyroid surgery untreated. In germline, CDR1 is SGHTA, CDR2 FQGNSA. The CDR3 is 15 residues long. The trim removed 5 bases at V and 4 bases at J, leaving 9 bases unmatched. Authors' methods: Variation in CDR3 across clinicopathological groups served as the basis for constructing a distant-metastasis classifier in papillary thyroid cancer. Using MiXCR, TCRdb re-called clones from the PCR reads. The authors' filters were not applied to this entry. The sample gives about 93,000 clones, approximately 11% of which show up once; about 10% is in the top ten. This clone has a count of ten or more. Its antigen is unknown.

Sequencing used blood. The receptor was isolated from a female donor with papillary thyroid cancer or a benign thyroid nodule (not recorded which). Some clones in this sample may be carry-over from other donors' samples. V gene TRBV7-2 combines with J gene TRBJ2-7, with 9 positions matching TRBD1. CDR3 coding DNA: TGTGCCAGCAGCCCACGGGACAGGGTGGCGTACGAGCAGTACTTC. As protein: CASSPRDRVAYEQYF.